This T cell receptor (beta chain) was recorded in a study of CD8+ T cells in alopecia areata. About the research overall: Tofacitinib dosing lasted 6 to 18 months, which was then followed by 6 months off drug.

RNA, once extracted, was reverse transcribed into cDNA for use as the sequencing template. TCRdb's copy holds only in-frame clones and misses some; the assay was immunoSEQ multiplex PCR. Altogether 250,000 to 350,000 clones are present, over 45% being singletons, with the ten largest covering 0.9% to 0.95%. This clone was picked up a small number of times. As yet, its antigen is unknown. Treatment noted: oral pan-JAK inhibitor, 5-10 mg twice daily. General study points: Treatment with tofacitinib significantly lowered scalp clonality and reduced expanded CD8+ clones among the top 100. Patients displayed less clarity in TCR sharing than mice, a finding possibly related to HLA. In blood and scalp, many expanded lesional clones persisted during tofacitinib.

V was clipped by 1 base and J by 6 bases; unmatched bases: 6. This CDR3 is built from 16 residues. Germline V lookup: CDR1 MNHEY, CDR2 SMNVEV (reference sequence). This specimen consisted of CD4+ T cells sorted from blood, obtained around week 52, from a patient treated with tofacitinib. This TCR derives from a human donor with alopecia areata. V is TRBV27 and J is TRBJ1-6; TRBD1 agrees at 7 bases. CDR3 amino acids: CASSLYGDSPNSPLHF. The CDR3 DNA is TGTGCCAGCAGTTTATATGGGGACAGTCCTAATTCACCCCTCCACTTT.